The rows below give T cell receptor beta chains drawn from one sample of a study of shared clonotypes between healthy human individuals. This table comes from immunoSEQ multiplex PCR, and its TCRdb copy is limited to in-frame clones, with some not included. The sample includes around 700,000 clones, 74% seen only once; the top ten take approximately 1.6%. Source material: memory CD4+ T cells sorted from blood. The receptors here all came from a woman under 40 in good health. The CDR3 runs from the conserved cysteine through the conserved F or W. Fields, in order: V gene, D gene, clone size, J gene, CDR3 protein, CDR3 DNA. D genes are given only for firm matches. Size tells how often a clone was seen (once, few, many) or the class of an expanded clone, and some rows leave it out.

TRBV28	TRBD1	NA	TRBJ1-5	CASSPIGQGTDQPQHF	TGTGCCAGCAGCCCAATTGGACAGGGTACAGATCAGCCCCAGCATTTT
TRBV30	NA	NA	TRBJ2-1	CAWEVGTYNEQFF	TGTGCCTGGGAGGTAGGGACCTACAATGAGCAGTTCTTC
TRBV2	TRBD1	NA	TRBJ1-6	CASSYSTGATNSPLHF	TGTGCCAGCAGTTATTCCACAGGGGCCACTAATTCACCCCTCCACTTT
TRBV6-5	NA	NA	TRBJ1-2	CASSHRPINYGYTF	TGTGCCAGCAGCCACCGACCGATCAACTATGGCTACACCTTC
TRBV6-5	TRBD1	NA	TRBJ2-7	CATGAGQGVHEQYF	TGTGCCACCGGGGCGGGACAGGGGGTCCACGAGCAGTACTTC
TRBV29-1	TRBD1	few	TRBJ1-2	CSAGTGGYTF	TGCAGCGCTGGGACAGGGGGCTACACCTTC
TRBV5-1	NA	many	TRBJ2-3	CASSLTGVVDTQYF	TGCGCCAGCAGCTTGACGGGAGTGGTAGATACGCAGTATTTT
TRBV19	NA	NA	TRBJ1-5	CASGSNQPQHF	TGTGCCTCCGGTAGCAATCAGCCCCAGCATTTT
TRBV14	TRBD2	NA	TRBJ2-1	CASSQGLAGVHEQFF	TGTGCCAGCAGCCAAGGGCTAGCGGGAGTGCATGAGCAGTTCTTC
TRBV19	NA	NA	TRBJ2-7	CASSRGGNYEQYF	TGTGCCAGTAGCAGAGGCGGTAACTACGAGCAGTACTTC
TRBV2	NA	NA	TRBJ1-5	CASSSGINQPQHF	TGTGCCAGCAGTTCAGGTATCAATCAGCCCCAGCATTTT
TRBV7-8	NA	NA	TRBJ1-5	CASSLAGGFQPQHF	TGTGCCAGCAGCTTAGCCGGGGGGTTTCAGCCCCAGCATTTT
TRBV19	TRBD1	NA	TRBJ1-1	CASSIKQGATEAFF	TGTGCCAGTAGTATAAAACAGGGGGCCACTGAAGCTTTCTTT
TRBV7-9	TRBD1	many	TRBJ2-2	CASSQGQGDTGELFF	TGTGCCAGCAGCCAGGGACAGGGAGACACCGGGGAGCTGTTTTTT
TRBV5-1	TRBD2	NA	TRBJ2-1	CASSAASGSYNEQFF	TGCGCCAGCAGCGCGGCTAGCGGGAGCTACAATGAGCAGTTCTTC
TRBV5-1	TRBD1	NA	TRBJ2-2	CASSFVGGTGKNTGELFF	TGCGCCAGCAGCTTTGTAGGGGGCACGGGAAAGAACACCGGGGAGCTGTTTTTT
TRBV28	TRBD1	NA	TRBJ2-2	CASSPPGQGMITSTGELFF	TGTGCCAGCAGTCCCCCGGGACAGGGGATGATAACCTCAACCGGGGAGCTGTTTTTT
TRBV7-9	TRBD2	NA	TRBJ2-1	CASSPPQLAGYNEQFF	TGTGCCAGCAGCCCTCCCCAGCTAGCGGGCTACAATGAGCAGTTCTTC
TRBV19	NA	NA	TRBJ1-5	CASASVSNQPQHF	TGTGCCAGTGCCTCAGTAAGCAATCAGCCCCAGCATTTT
TRBV10-3	NA	NA	TRBJ2-7	CAISAAETYEQYF	TGTGCCATCAGTGCGGCGGAAACCTACGAGCAGTACTTC
TRBV15	NA	NA	TRBJ1-4	CATSRDPPTNEKLFF	TGTGCCACCAGCAGAGATCCCCCAACTAATGAAAAACTGTTTTTT
TRBV11-2	TRBD2	NA	TRBJ2-1	CATRDYSYNEQFF	TGTGCCACCCGGGACTACTCCTACAATGAGCAGTTCTTC
TRBV5-1	NA	NA	TRBJ2-5	CASSSGVVAEETQYF	TGCGCCAGCAGCTCCGGAGTCGTCGCAGAAGAGACCCAGTACTTC
TRBV4-1	NA	few	TRBJ2-1	CASSQGRLDRSSYNEQFF	TGCGCCAGCAGCCAAGGGAGATTAGACAGGAGCTCCTACAATGAGCAGTTCTTC
TRBV19	NA	NA	TRBJ2-6	CASSIDLSSGANVLTF	TGTGCCAGTAGTATAGATTTGTCCTCTGGGGCCAACGTCCTGACTTTC
TRBV28	NA	many	TRBJ1-5	CASSFISGDQPQHF	TGTGCCAGCAGTTTTATTTCCGGAGATCAGCCCCAGCATTTT
TRBV2	TRBD2	NA	TRBJ2-1	CASSVGTSGSRVWRNEQFF	TGTGCCAGCAGTGTTGGGACTAGCGGGAGCCGGGTCTGGAGGAATGAGCAGTTCTTC
TRBV25-1	NA	NA	TRBJ2-5	CASSHLGGAGTQYF	TGTGCCAGCAGTCACCTGGGGGGGGCTGGGACCCAGTACTTC
TRBV2	TRBD2	many	TRBJ2-3	CASSEPTFPAGSTDTQYF	TGTGCCAGCAGTGAACCGACGTTTCCAGCGGGGAGCACAGATACGCAGTATTTT
TRBV28	NA	NA	TRBJ2-7	CASSLHLGGEQYF	TGTGCCAGCAGTTTACATTTGGGAGGCGAGCAGTACTTC
TRBV6-6	TRBD1	NA	TRBJ2-1	CASSTLGQGAGEQFF	TGTGCCAGCAGTACGTTGGGACAGGGGGCCGGTGAGCAGTTCTTC
TRBV11-2	NA	NA	TRBJ1-4	CASSRGQGHEKLFF	TGTGCCAGCTCCCGGGGGCAGGGCCATGAAAAACTGTTTTTT
TRBV5-4	NA	NA	TRBJ1-2	CASTLTYSNYGYTF	TGTGCCAGCACCCTGACATATTCTAACTATGGCTACACCTTC
TRBV4-1	NA	NA	TRBJ2-6	CASSHVAAGANVLTF	TGCGCCAGCAGCCATGTAGCGGCTGGGGCCAACGTCCTGACTTTC
TRBV6-1	NA	once	TRBJ1-5	CASSPRGPGVQPQHF	TGTGCCAGCAGCCCCCGGGGACCAGGGGTTCAGCCCCAGCATTTT
TRBV5-1	NA	many	TRBJ2-1	CASSLDSGGYNEQFF	TGCGCCAGCAGCTTGGATAGCGGCGGCTACAATGAGCAGTTCTTC
TRBV28	TRBD1	NA	TRBJ2-7	CASRGDRGVSYEQYF	TGTGCCAGCAGGGGAGACAGGGGGGTTTCCTACGAGCAGTACTTC
TRBV28	NA	few	TRBJ1-3	CASSLTIASGNTIYF	TGTGCCAGCAGTTTAACGATCGCCTCTGGAAACACCATATATTTT
TRBV12-1	NA	NA	TRBJ2-2	CASSSMCLAGYTGELFF	TGTGCCAGCAGCTCGATGTGTCTAGCGGGCTATACCGGGGAGCTGTTTTTT
TRBV25-1	NA	NA	TRBJ2-3	CASSEARGTDTQYF	TGTGCCAGCAGTGAGGCTAGGGGCACAGATACGCAGTATTTT
TRBV5-1	NA	few	TRBJ1-1	CASTTQGTGTEAFF	TGCGCCAGCACCACACAGGGAACGGGCACTGAAGCTTTCTTT
TRBV4-1	TRBD1	NA	TRBJ1-2	CASSQVPRDRLGYTF	TGCGCCAGCAGCCAAGTACCCCGGGACAGGCTTGGCTACACCTTC
TRBV25-1	TRBD2	NA	TRBJ2-3	CASSGGPSGDRTDTQYF	TGTGCCAGCAGCGGCGGTCCTAGCGGAGACCGCACAGATACGCAGTATTTT
TRBV18	NA	NA	TRBJ1-3	CASSPGLMRARGGNTIYF	TGTGCCAGCTCACCGGGGCTCATGAGGGCCCGAGGGGGAAACACCATATATTTT
TRBV19	NA	NA	TRBJ1-5	CASSVETGWPQHF	TGTGCCAGTAGTGTTGAAACAGGGTGGCCCCAGCATTTT
TRBV4-1	NA	NA	TRBJ1-5	CASSQDDGGFQPQHF	TGCGCCAGCAGCCAAGACGACGGGGGTTTTCAGCCCCAGCATTTT
TRBV7-7	TRBD1	NA	TRBJ2-2	CASSLGVDRVGTGELFF	TGTGCCAGCAGCTTAGGCGTTGACAGGGTGGGCACCGGGGAGCTGTTTTTT
TRBV28	TRBD2	NA	TRBJ2-3	CASSSSGRRTDTQYF	TGTGCCAGCAGTTCTAGCGGGAGACGCACAGATACGCAGTATTTT
TRBV19	NA	NA	TRBJ1-5	CASSIGPGQVYSNQPQHF	TGTGCCAGTAGTATAGGGCCAGGGCAGGTTTATAGCAATCAGCCCCAGCATTTT
TRBV5-1	NA	NA	TRBJ2-2	CASSPPDPGGTGELFF	TGCGCCAGCAGCCCACCGGACCCCGGAGGAACCGGGGAGCTGTTTTTT
TRBV4-1	TRBD1	few	TRBJ1-3	CASSRNRGSGNTIYF	TGCGCCAGCAGCCGGAACAGGGGGTCTGGAAACACCATATATTTT
TRBV5-1	TRBD1	NA	TRBJ1-2	CASSRGQGVMEEYGYTF	TGCGCCAGCAGCAGGGGACAGGGGGTTATGGAAGAGTATGGCTACACCTTC
TRBV6-6	NA	few	TRBJ2-1	CASRRDLGHNEQFF	TGTGCCAGCAGGAGGGACCTGGGGCACAATGAGCAGTTCTTC
TRBV28	NA	NA	TRBJ1-2	CASTPEGSWGYTF	TGTGCCAGCACCCCCGAGGGGAGTTGGGGCTACACCTTC
TRBV5-4	NA	NA	TRBJ2-7	CASRSGTASSYEQYF	TGTGCCAGCAGATCCGGGACTGCAAGCTCCTACGAGCAGTACTTC